This TCR beta chain was documented in a study of blood T cells in healthy people across ages. In the study overall: About one barcoded TCR beta cDNA was captured per two T cells.

Through a sample-barcoded 5' primer and a J-beta primer mix, a second PCR was run for 7 to 11 cycles. From the 5' RACE reads, TCRdb called clonotypes with MiXCR, one entry per CDR3 protein. The sample has around 650,000 distinct CDR3 sequences, about 30% seen once. The CDR3 runs to 18 residues. Trimming shortened V by 4 bases and J by 7 bases, and 23 bases separated the two germline ends. Germline CDR1 reads LGHDT; CDR2 reads YNNKEL (reference sequence). The study's findings and limits: Measured against age, TCR beta diversity per million T cells decreased in a roughly linear manner.

Of note for this clonotype: Its antigen is unknown.

The V call is TRBV3-1, the J call TRBJ2-6; tentatively, D is TRBD1 or TRBD2 (6 bases each). The TCR sequence derives from a woman over 75 in good health. The specimen was blood. The CDR3 DNA follows: TGTGCCAGCAGCCCTCGAGTAGGGGGGATCCTGCGAGCCAACGTCCTGACTTTC. Translated, it gives CASSPRVGGILRANVLTF.